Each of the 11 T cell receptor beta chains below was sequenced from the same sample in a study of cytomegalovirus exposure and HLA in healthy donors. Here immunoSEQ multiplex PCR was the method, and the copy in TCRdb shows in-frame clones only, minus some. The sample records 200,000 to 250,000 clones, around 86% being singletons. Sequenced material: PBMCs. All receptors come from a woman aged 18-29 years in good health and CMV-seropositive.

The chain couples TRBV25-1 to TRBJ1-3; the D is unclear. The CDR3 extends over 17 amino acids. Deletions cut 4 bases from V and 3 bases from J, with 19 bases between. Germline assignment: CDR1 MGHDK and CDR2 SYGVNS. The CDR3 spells CASSGTIAGENGNTIYF. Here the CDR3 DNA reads TGTGCCAGCAGTGGAACCATAGCTGGGGAGAATGGAAACACCATATATTTT. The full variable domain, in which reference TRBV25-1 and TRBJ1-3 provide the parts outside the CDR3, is EADIYQTPRYLVIGTGKKITLECSQTMGHDKMYWYQQDPGMELHLIHYSYGVNSTEKGDLSSESTVSRIRTEHFPLTLESARPSHTSQYLCASSGTIAGENGNTIYFGEGSWLTVV.

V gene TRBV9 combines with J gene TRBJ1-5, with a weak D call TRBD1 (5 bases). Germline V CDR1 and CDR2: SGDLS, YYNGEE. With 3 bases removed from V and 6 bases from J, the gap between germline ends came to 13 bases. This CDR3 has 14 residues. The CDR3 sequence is CASSDTGGSQPQHF. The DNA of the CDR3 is TGTGCCAGCAGCGATACGGGGGGGTCTCAGCCCCAGCATTTT.

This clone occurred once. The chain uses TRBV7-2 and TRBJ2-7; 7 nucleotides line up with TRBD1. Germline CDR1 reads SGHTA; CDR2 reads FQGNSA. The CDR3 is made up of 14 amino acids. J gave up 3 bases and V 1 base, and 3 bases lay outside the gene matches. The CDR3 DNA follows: TGTGCCAGCAGCTTAGGGGACAGATTCTACGAGCAGTACTTC. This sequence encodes CASSLGDRFYEQYF.

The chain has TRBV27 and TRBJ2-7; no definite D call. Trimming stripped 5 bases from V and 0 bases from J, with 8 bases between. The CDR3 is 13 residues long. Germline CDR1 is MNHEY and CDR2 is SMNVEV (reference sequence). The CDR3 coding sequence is TGTGCCAGCAGTCCCTACAGCTCCTACGAGCAGTACTTC. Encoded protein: CASSPYSSYEQYF.

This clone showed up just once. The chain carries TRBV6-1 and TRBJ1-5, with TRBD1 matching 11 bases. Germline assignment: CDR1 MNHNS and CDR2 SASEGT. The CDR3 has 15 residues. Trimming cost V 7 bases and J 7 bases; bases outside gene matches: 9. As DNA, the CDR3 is TGTGCCAGCAATACACCGGGACAGGGGGGGCAGCCCCAGCATTTT. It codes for CASNTPGQGGQPQHF.

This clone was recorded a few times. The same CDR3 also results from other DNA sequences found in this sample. Written as DNA, the CDR3 is TGTGCCAGCAGTTACAGGGGGAGCAATCAGCCCCAGCATTTT. This sequence encodes CASSYRGSNQPQHF. This chain links TRBV6-5 with TRBJ1-5; weak D call: TRBD1 (6 bases). Germline CDR1 and CDR2: MNHEY and SVGAGI. There are 14 residues in the CDR3. Trimming left V 2 bases short and J 1 base short, with 6 bases between.

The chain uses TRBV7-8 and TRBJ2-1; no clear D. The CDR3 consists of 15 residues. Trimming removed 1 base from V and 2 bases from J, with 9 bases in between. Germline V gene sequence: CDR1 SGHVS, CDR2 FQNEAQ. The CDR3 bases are TGTGCCAGCAGCTTAGTTGGCAGGACCTACAATGAGCAGTTCTTC. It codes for CASSLVGRTYNEQFF.

The CDR3 region is CASSFIPSSYEQYF. The CDR3, as DNA: TGCGCCAGCAGCTTTATCCCGAGCTCCTACGAGCAGTACTTC. The J gene is TRBJ2-7, the V gene TRBV5-1, with no clear D. V was shortened by 2 bases and J by 0 bases, with 9 bases between the two germline ends. The CDR3 extends over 14 amino acids. CDR1 and CDR2 (germline): SGHRS, YFSETQ.

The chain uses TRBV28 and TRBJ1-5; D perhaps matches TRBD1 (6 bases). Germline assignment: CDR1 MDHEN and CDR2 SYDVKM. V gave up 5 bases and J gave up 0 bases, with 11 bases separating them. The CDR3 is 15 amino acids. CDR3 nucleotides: TGTGCCAGCAGTCCCGGGACATTTAGCAATCAGCCCCAGCATTTT. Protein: CASSPGTFSNQPQHF.

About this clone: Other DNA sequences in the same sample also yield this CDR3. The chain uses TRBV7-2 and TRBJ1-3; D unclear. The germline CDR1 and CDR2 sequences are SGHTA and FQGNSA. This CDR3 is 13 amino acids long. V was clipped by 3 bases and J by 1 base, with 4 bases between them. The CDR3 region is CASSLASGNTIYF. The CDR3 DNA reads TGTGCCAGCAGCTTGGCATCTGGAAACACCATATATTTT.

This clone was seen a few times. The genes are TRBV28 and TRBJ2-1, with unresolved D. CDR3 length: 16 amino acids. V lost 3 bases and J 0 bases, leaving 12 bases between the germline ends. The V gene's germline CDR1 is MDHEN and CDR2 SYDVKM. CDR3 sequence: CASSFPPESSYNEQFF. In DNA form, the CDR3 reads TGTGCCAGCAGTTTTCCCCCGGAGAGCTCCTACAATGAGCAGTTCTTC.